This passage covers 19 T cell receptor beta chains from one sample sequenced in a study of Tregs in tolerant kidney transplant recipients. Only in-frame clones appear in the TCRdb table, and some are missing; sequencing was by immunoSEQ multiplex PCR. The repertoire holds around 63,000 clones, with around 85% as singletons. This specimen was Tregs from blood, taken before the transplant. All receptors derive from a human donor who received a combined kidney and bone marrow transplant.

This sequence joins TRBV10-1 and TRBJ1-1; TRBD1 is a possible D gene (6 bases). Per the germline V gene, CDR1 is WNHNN and CDR2 is SYGVQD (reference sequence). V lost 2 bases and J lost 7, with 11 bases in between. This CDR3 has 13 amino acids. CDR3 sequence reads: CASSEHGQLEAFF. In DNA, the CDR3 is TGCGCCAGCAGTGAGCACGGACAGCTTGAAGCTTTCTTT.

This chain joins TRBV5-1 and TRBJ2-7; TRBD1 is a possible D gene (6 bases). The length of the CDR3 is 19 residues. In germline, CDR1 is SGHRS, CDR2 YFSETQ. V was pared by 4 bases and J by 6 bases, with 32 bases between. CDR3 region: CASSPRVGFGPGVFGEQYF. The CDR3 DNA is TGCGCCAGCAGCCCACGGGTTGGGTTTGGTCCAGGGGTATTTGGCGAGCAGTACTTC. The complete variable domain, with remaining parts taken from reference TRBV5-1 and TRBJ2-7, reads KAGVTQTPRYLIKTRGQQVTLSCSPISGHRSVSWYQQTPGQGLQFLFEYFSETQRNKGNFPGRFSGRQFSNSRSEMNVSTLELGDSALYLCASSPRVGFGPGVFGEQYFGPGTRLTVT.

The CDR3: CASSTGASGSSEQYF. The DNA for the CDR3 is TGCGCCAGCAGCACTGGGGCTAGCGGGAGTAGCGAGCAGTACTTC. The J gene is TRBJ2-7, the V gene TRBV5-1; TRBD2 aligns across 10 bases. Trimming removed 4 bases from V and 6 bases from J; junction bases left unmatched: 10. CDR3 length: 15 amino acids. The germline CDR1 and CDR2 sequences are SGHRS and YFSETQ.

The chain recombines TRBV18 with TRBJ1-2; 10 nucleotides match TRBD1. The CDR3 extends over 13 amino acids. The V gene end was trimmed by 6 bases and the J gene end by 6 bases; junction bases not matched to a gene: 4. Germline CDR1 and CDR2: KGHSH and LQKENI. CDR3 sequence: CASSPGQGDGYTF. In nucleotides, the CDR3 is TGTGCCAGCTCTCCAGGACAGGGGGATGGCTACACCTTC.

V is TRBV27 and J is TRBJ1-6; TRBD1 might be the D (5 bases). Germline V gives CDR1 MNHEY, CDR2 SMNVEV (reference sequence). V was clipped by 5 bases and J by 10 bases, with 21 bases between them. The CDR3 extends over 16 amino acids. Written as DNA, the CDR3 is TGTGCCAGCAGTCCCACACCCTCCGGGGGGAGGTCACCCCTCCACTTT. It encodes CASSPTPSGGRSPLHF.

The chain combines TRBV11-2 with TRBJ1-3; 9 positions agree with TRBD1. CDR1 is SGHAT and CDR2 is FQNNGV in the germline V gene. The ends lost 5 bases at V and 0 bases at J; junction bases unmatched: 8. The CDR3 is 17 amino acids. CDR3 residues: CASSAGQGTLSGNTIYF. CDR3 nucleotides: TGTGCCAGCAGCGCGGGACAGGGCACCCTCTCTGGAAACACCATATATTTT. Together with reference TRBV11-2 and TRBJ1-3, the CDR3 gives the full variable domain: EAGVAQSPRYKIIEKRQSVAFWCNPISGHATLYWYQQILGQGPKLLIQFQNNGVVDDSQLPKDRFSAERLKGVDSTLKIQPAKLEDSAVYLCASSAGQGTLSGNTIYFGEGSWLTVV.

This chain uses TRBV19 with TRBJ1-1; 7 bases line up with TRBD1. Per germline, CDR1 LNHDA and CDR2 SQIVND (reference sequence). V lost 4 bases to trimming and J lost 2 bases; unmatched junction nucleotides: 13. The CDR3 covers 17 residues. In DNA, the CDR3 is TGTGCCAGTAGTAAAACCCCTATGGACAGGAGAAACACTGAAGCTTTCTTT. This encodes CASSKTPMDRRNTEAFF.

V and J are TRBV19 and TRBJ1-5; possibly TRBD1 for D (5 bases). Germline assignment: CDR1 LNHDA and CDR2 SQIVND (reference sequence). The CDR3 is 15 amino acids. V was trimmed by 1 base and J by 2 bases, leaving 9 bases between them. The CDR3 protein is CASSIGKQGNQPQHF. CDR3 nucleotide sequence: TGTGCCAGTAGTATAGGGAAACAGGGCAATCAGCCCCAGCATTTT.

This rearrangement joins TRBV7-9 to TRBJ1-3; no clear D gene. V gave up 1 base and J gave up 2 bases, with 6 bases separating them. In germline, CDR1 is SEHNR, CDR2 FQNEAQ (reference sequence). The CDR3 extends over 14 amino acids. CDR3 coding DNA: TGTGCCAGCAGCTTAGGGCACCCTGGAAACACCATATATTTT. Translation gives CASSLGHPGNTIYF.

In DNA, the CDR3 is TGTGCCAGCAGCTTGCAAGAGACCCAGTACTTC. Its translation is CASSLQETQYF. The rearrangement uses TRBV7-6 and TRBJ2-5; no definite D call. Germline CDR1 reads SGHVS; CDR2 reads FNYEAQ. The CDR3 covers 11 residues. Trimming left V 3 bases short and J 2 bases short, with 1 base between.

The CDR3 DNA follows: TGTGCCAGCAGTTACGGGCGGGGGTTAACAGATACGCAGTATTTT. It is translated as CASSYGRGLTDTQYF. The V gene is TRBV6-5, the J gene TRBJ2-3, with 7 bases matching TRBD2. Looked up from germline, CDR1 is MNHEY and CDR2 is SVGAGI. V trimming: 2 bases; J trimming: 3 bases; junction bases outside the gene matches: 5. CDR3 length equals 15 residues.

This chain joins TRBV30 and TRBJ2-7; D gene ambiguous. Germline CDR1 reads GTSNPN; CDR2 reads SVGIG (reference sequence). With 3 bases removed from V and 2 bases from J, the gap between germline ends came to 5 bases. This CDR3 contains 11 residues. The CDR3 protein is CAWSGAYEQYF. The CDR3 region has the DNA TGTGCCTGGAGCGGTGCCTACGAGCAGTACTTC.

The chain combines TRBV29-1 with TRBJ1-1; the match to TRBD1 covers 7 bases. This CDR3 has 12 residues. V trimming: 6 bases; J trimming: 5 bases; junction bases outside the gene matches: 6. From germline, CDR1 is SQVTM and CDR2 ANQGSEA. CDR3 in DNA: TGCAGCGTACAGGGGAGGAGGACTGAAGCTTTCTTT. Translation: CSVQGRRTEAFF. The full variable domain, its missing parts supplied by reference TRBV29-1 and TRBJ1-1, is SAVISQKPSRDICQRGTSLTIQCQVDSQVTMMFWYRQQPGQSLTLIATANQGSEATYESGFVIDKFPISRPNLTFSTLTVSNMSPEDSSIYLCSVQGRRTEAFFGQGTRLTVV.

The chain couples TRBV11-2 to TRBJ2-3, with 8 bases identical to TRBD2. Germline V lookup: CDR1 SGHAT, CDR2 FQNNGV. The CDR3 is 15 residues long. With V trimmed by 5 bases and J by 5 bases, 9 bases remained unmatched. The CDR3: CASSPTGGRGDTQYF. CDR3 DNA: TGTGCCAGCAGCCCTACGGGGGGGCGGGGAGATACGCAGTATTTT.

The rearrangement uses TRBV19 and TRBJ1-2, with 10 bases identical to TRBD1. Trimming removed 6 bases from V and 3 bases from J; junction bases left unmatched: 4. CDR1 is LNHDA and CDR2 is SQIVND in the germline V gene (reference sequence). This CDR3 comprises 14 residues. The CDR3 nucleotides are TGTGCCAGTAGGGGGACAGGGGATGACTATGGCTACACCTTC. Translation: CASRGTGDDYGYTF. The full variable domain, its missing parts supplied by reference TRBV19 and TRBJ1-2, is DGGITQSPKYLFRKEGQNVTLSCEQNLNHDAMYWYRQDPGQGLRLIYYSQIVNDFQKGDIAEGYSVSREKKESFPLTVTSAQKNPTAFYLCASRGTGDDYGYTFGSGTRLTVV.

CDR3 nucleotide sequence: TGTGCCAGCTCACGGGAGGGAAACACTGAAGCTTTCTTT. As protein: CASSREGNTEAFF. The gene calls are TRBV18 and TRBJ1-1; no reliable D call. Germline CDR1 and CDR2: KGHSH and LQKENI. V lost 4 bases to trimming and J lost 2 bases, with 8 bases between them. This CDR3 comprises 13 residues.

The chain joins TRBV4-1 to TRBJ2-7; 9 bases match TRBD2. The CDR3 covers 18 residues. The ends lost 4 bases at V and 0 bases at J; junction bases unmatched: 13. CDR1 is MGHRA and CDR2 is YSYEKL in the germline V gene. In DNA form, the CDR3 reads TGCGCCAGCAGCCCTGTCGGAACTAGCGGGCCGAGCTCCTACGAGCAGTACTTC. This translates into CASSPVGTSGPSSYEQYF.

The chain joins TRBV5-5 to TRBJ2-2; 11 bases line up with TRBD1. The ends lost 2 bases at V and 4 bases at J; junction bases unmatched: 4. Germline CDR1 reads SGHKS; CDR2 reads YYEKEE (reference sequence). This CDR3 comprises 16 residues. The CDR3: CASSFLGTGGTGELFF. The CDR3, as DNA: TGTGCCAGCAGCTTTTTAGGGACAGGGGGCACCGGGGAGCTGTTTTTT. Full variable domain (missing parts from reference TRBV5-5 and TRBJ2-2): DAGVTQSPTHLIKTRGQQVTLRCSPISGHKSVSWYQQVLGQGPQFIFQYYEKEERGRGNFPDRFSARQFPNYSSELNVNALLLGDSALYLCASSFLGTGGTGELFFGEGSRLTVL.

This chain connects TRBV6-5 to TRBJ1-5; D gene unclear. Trimming pared 6 bases from V and 5 bases from J, leaving 8 bases between. CDR1 and CDR2 from the germline V gene are MNHEY and SVGAGI. The CDR3 totals 12 residues. The CDR3 coding sequence is TGTGCCAGCAGCGGGAGGGATCAGCCCCAGCATTTT. Translating it yields CASSGRDQPQHF.